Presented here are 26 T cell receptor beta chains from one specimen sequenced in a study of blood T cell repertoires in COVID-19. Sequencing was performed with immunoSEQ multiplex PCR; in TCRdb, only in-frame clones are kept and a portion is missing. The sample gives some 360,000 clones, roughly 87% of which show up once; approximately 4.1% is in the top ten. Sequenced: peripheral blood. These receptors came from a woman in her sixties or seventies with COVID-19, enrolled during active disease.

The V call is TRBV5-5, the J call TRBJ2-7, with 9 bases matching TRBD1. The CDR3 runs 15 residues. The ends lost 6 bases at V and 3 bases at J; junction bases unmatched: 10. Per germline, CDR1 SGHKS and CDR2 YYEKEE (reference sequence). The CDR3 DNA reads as TGTGCCAGCATCCCGTCCGGGACAGGGAACTACGAGCAGTACTTC. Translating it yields CASIPSGTGNYEQYF. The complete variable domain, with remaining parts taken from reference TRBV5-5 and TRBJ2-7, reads DAGVTQSPTHLIKTRGQQVTLRCSPISGHKSVSWYQQVLGQGPQFIFQYYEKEERGRGNFPDRFSARQFPNYSSELNVNALLLGDSALYLCASIPSGTGNYEQYFGPGTRLTVT.

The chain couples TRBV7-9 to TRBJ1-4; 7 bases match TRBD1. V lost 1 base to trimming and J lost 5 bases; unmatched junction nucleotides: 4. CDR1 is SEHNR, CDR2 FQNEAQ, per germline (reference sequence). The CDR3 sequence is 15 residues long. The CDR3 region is CASSLVATGNEKLFF. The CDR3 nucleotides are TGTGCCAGCAGCTTAGTCGCGACAGGGAATGAAAAACTGTTTTTT.

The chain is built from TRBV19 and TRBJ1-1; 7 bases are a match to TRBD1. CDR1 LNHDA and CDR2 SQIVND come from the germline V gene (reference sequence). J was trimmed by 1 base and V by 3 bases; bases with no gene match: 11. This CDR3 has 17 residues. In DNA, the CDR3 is TGTGCCAGTAGTATCGGTACAGGGGAGGTTGGGAACACTGAAGCTTTCTTT. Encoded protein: CASSIGTGEVGNTEAFF.

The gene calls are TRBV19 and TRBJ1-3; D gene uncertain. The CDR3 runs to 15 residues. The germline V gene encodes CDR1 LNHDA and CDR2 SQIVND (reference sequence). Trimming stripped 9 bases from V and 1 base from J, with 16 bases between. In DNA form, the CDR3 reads TGTGCCAGCAGGAGGGAACCCACTTCTGGAAACACCATATATTTT. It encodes CASRREPTSGNTIYF.

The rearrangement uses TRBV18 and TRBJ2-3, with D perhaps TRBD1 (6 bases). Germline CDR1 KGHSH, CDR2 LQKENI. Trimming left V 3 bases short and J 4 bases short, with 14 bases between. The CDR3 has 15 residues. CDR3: CASSPRGKGADTQYF. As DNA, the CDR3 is TGTGCCAGCTCACCTCGGGGAAAGGGGGCAGATACGCAGTATTTT. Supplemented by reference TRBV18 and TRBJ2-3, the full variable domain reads NAGVMQNPRHLVRRRGQEARLRCSPMKGHSHVYWYRQLPEEGLKFMVYLQKENIIDESGMPKERFSAEFPKEGPSILRIQQVVRGDSAAYFCASSPRGKGADTQYFGPGTRLTVL.

The CDR3 coding sequence is TGTGCCAGTAAAGAGGGGGGGAGCAATCAGCCCCAGCATTTT. It codes for CASKEGGSNQPQHF. The J gene is TRBJ1-5, the V gene TRBV19; D may be TRBD1 (6 bases). The germline V gene has CDR1 LNHDA and CDR2 SQIVND (reference sequence). The germline V and J ends were trimmed by 7 bases and 1 base, with 11 bases remaining between them. This CDR3 spans 14 amino acids.

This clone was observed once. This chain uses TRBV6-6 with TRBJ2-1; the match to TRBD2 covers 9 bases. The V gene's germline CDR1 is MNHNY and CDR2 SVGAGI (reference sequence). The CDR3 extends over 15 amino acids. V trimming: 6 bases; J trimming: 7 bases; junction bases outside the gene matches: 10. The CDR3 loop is CASSHGAGGLNEQFF. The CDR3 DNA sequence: TGTGCCAGCAGCCACGGTGCGGGGGGGCTGAATGAGCAGTTCTTC.

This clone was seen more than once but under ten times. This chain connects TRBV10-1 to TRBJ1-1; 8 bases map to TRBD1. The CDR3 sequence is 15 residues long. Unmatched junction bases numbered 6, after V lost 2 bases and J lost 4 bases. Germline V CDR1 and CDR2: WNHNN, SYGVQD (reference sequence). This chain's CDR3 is CASSEPGQGTTEAFF. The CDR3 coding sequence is TGCGCCAGCAGTGAGCCCGGACAGGGAACCACTGAAGCTTTCTTT.

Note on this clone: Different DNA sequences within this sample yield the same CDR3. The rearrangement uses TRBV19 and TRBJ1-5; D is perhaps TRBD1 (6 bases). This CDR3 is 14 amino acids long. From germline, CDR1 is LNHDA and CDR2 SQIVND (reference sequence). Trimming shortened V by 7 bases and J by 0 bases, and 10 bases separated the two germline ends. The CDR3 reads CASTGQYSNQPQHF. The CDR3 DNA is TGTGCCAGTACCGGACAGTATAGCAATCAGCCCCAGCATTTT. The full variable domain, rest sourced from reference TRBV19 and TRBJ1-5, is DGGITQSPKYLFRKEGQNVTLSCEQNLNHDAMYWYRQDPGQGLRLIYYSQIVNDFQKGDIAEGYSVSREKKESFPLTVTSAQKNPTAFYLCASTGQYSNQPQHFGDGTRLSIL.

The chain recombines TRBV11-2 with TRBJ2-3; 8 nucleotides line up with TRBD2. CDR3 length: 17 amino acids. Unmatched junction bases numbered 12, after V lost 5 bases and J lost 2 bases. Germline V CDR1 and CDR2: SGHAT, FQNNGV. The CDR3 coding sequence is TGTGCCAGCAGCCTCCGGGCGGGGGGCCTATACACAGATACGCAGTATTTT. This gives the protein CASSLRAGGLYTDTQYF.

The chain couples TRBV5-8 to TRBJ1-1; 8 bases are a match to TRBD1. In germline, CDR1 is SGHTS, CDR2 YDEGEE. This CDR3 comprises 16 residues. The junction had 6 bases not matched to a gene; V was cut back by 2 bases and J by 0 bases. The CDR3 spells CASSLGQGRMNTEAFF. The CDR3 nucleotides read TGTGCCAGCAGCTTAGGACAGGGACGGATGAACACTGAAGCTTTCTTT.

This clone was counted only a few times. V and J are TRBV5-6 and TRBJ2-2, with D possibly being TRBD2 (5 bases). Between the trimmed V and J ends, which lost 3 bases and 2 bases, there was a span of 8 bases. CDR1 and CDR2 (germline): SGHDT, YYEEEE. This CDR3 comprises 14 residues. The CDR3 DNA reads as TGTGCCAGCAGCTACGGACTCAACACCGGGGAGCTGTTTTTT. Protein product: CASSYGLNTGELFF. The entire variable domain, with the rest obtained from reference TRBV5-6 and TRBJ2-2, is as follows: DAGVTQSPTHLIKTRGQQVTLRCSPKSGHDTVSWYQQALGQGPQFIFQYYEEEERQRGNFPDRFSGHQFPNYSSELNVNALLLGDSALYLCASSYGLNTGELFFGEGSRLTVL.

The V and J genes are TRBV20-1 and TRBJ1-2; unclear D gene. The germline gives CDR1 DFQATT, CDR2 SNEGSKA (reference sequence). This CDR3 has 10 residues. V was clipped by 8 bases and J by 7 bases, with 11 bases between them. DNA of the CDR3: TGCAGTTCCCCCACTCGTGGCTACACCTTC. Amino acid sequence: CSSPTRGYTF.

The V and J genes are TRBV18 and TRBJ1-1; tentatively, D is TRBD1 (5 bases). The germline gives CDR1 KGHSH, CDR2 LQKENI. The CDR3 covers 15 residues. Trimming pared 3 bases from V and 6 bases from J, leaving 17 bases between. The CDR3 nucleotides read TGTGCCAGCTCACCCTCAAGACAGCCGTCCCCTGAAGCTTTCTTT. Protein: CASSPSRQPSPEAFF.

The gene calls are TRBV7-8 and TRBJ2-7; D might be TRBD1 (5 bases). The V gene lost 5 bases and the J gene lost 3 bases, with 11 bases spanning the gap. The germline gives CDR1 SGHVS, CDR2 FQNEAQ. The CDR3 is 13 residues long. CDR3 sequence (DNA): TGTGCCAGCAGCCCGGACACAAACTACGAGCAGTACTTC. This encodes CASSPDTNYEQYF.

CDR3: CAISEWGTAQETQYF. As DNA, the CDR3 is TGTGCCATCAGTGAGTGGGGGACAGCTCAAGAGACCCAGTACTTC. The chain has TRBV10-3 and TRBJ2-5, with TRBD1 matching over 7 bases. The CDR3 spans 15 residues. Germline V gene sequence: CDR1 ENHRY, CDR2 SYGVKD. Trimming took 1 base from V and 2 from J; bases not matched to a gene: 4.

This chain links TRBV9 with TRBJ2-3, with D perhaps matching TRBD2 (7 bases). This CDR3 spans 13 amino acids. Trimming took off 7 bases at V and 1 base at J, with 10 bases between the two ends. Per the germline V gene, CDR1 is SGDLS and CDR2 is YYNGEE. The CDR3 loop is CASGGARTDTQYF. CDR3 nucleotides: TGTGCCAGCGGGGGGGCCCGCACAGATACGCAGTATTTT.

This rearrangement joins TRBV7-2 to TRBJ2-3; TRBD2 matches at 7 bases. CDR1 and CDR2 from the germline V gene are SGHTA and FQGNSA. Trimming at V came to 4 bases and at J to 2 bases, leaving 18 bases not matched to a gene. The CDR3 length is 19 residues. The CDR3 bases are TGTGCCAGCAGCTCGTCGGGATTAACTAGCGCAACGTTCACAGATACGCAGTATTTT. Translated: CASSSSGLTSATFTDTQYF. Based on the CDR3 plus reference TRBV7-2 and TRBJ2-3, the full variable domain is GAGVSQSPSNKVTEKGKDVELRCDPISGHTALYWYRQSLGQGLEFLIYFQGNSAPDKSGLPSDRFSAERTGGSVSTLTIQRTQQEDSAVYLCASSSSGLTSATFTDTQYFGPGTRLTVL.

The CDR3 DNA reads as TGTGCCAGCAGTTTTGGGGGCACAGGACGCACAGATACGCAGTATTTT. Its protein is CASSFGGTGRTDTQYF. This chain joins TRBV5-8 and TRBJ2-3; maybe TRBD1 (6 bases). The ends were cut back, 5 bases at V and 1 base at J, with 17 bases in the middle. The CDR3 runs to 16 residues. From germline, CDR1 is SGHTS and CDR2 YDEGEE.

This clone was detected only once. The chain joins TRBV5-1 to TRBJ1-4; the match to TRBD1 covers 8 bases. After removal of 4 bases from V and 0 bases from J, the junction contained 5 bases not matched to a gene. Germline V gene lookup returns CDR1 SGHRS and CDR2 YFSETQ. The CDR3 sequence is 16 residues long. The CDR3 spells CASSRQGLSTNEKLFF. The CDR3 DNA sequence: TGCGCCAGCAGCCGACAGGGGCTTTCAACTAATGAAAAACTGTTTTTT. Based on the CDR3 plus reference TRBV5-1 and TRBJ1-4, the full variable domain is KAGVTQTPRYLIKTRGQQVTLSCSPISGHRSVSWYQQTPGQGLQFLFEYFSETQRNKGNFPGRFSGRQFSNSRSEMNVSTLELGDSALYLCASSRQGLSTNEKLFFGSGTQLSVL.

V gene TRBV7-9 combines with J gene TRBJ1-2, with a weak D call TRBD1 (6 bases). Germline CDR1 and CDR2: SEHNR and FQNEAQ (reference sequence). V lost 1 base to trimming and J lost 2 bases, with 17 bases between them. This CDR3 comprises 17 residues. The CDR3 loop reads CASSLGRGGPMNYGYTF. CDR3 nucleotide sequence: TGTGCCAGCAGCTTAGGGCGCGGGGGGCCCATGAACTATGGCTACACCTTC.

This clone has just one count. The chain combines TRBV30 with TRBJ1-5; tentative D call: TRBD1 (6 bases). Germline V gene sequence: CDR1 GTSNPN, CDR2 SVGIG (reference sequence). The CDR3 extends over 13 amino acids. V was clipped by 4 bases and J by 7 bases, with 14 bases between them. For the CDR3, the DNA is TGTGCCTGGACTAGGGGGGAGGGACAGCCCCAGCATTTT. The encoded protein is CAWTRGEGQPQHF.

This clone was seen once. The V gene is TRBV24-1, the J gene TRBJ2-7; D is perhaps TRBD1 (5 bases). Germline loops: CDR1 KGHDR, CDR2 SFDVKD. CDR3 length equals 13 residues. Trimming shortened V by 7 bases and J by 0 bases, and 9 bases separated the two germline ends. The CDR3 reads CATRGASSYEQYF. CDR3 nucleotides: TGTGCCACCAGAGGGGCCTCCTCCTACGAGCAGTACTTC.

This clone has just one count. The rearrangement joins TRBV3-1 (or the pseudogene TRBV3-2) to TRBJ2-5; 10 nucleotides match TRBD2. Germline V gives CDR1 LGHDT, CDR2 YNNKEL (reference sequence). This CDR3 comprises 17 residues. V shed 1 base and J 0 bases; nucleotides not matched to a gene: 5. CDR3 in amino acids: CASSQGERGGYQETQYF. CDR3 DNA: TGTGCCAGCAGCCAAGGCGAGCGGGGGGGTTACCAAGAGACCCAGTACTTC.

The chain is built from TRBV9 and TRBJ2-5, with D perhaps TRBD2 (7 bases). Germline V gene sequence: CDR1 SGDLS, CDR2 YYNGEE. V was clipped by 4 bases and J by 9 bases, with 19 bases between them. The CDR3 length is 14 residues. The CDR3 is CASSLSGGSSPQYF. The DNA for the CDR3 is TGTGCCAGCAGCCTCTCGGGGGGCTCCTCGCCCCAGTACTTC.

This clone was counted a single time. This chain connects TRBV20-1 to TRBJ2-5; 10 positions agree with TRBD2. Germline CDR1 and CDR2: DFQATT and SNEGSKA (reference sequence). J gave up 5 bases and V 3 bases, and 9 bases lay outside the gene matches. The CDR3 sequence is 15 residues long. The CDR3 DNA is TGCAGTGCTAGTGACCTAGCGGGGGCGCTGGAGACCCAGTACTTC. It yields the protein CSASDLAGALETQYF.